The next 30 T cell receptor beta chains were all read from a single sample in a study of cytomegalovirus exposure and HLA in healthy donors. A multiplex PCR was run with 60 Vbeta primers and 13 Jbeta primers. The data were produced by immunoSEQ multiplex PCR, yet TCRdb's version contains in-frame clones alone and is incomplete. This table has about 110,000 clones, 74% appearing once. Specimen: PBMCs. The receptors come from a man between 45 and 60 years old in good health and CMV-seropositive.

A remark on this clone: Other DNA variants within this sample encode the same CDR3. In DNA, the CDR3 is TGCGCCAGCAGCCAAGAGAGAGCGCGTCCAGGGTACGAGCAGTACTTC. It translates to CASSQERARPGYEQYF. The chain links TRBV4-1 to TRBJ2-7; D perhaps matches TRBD1 (5 bases). CDR1 and CDR2 from the germline V gene are MGHRA and YSYEKL. The length of the CDR3 is 16 residues. V was cut by 0 bases and J by 4 bases, with 16 bases left in between.

The chain links TRBV5-1 to TRBJ2-3; 7 bases map to TRBD1. Trimming took 2 bases from V and 2 from J; bases not matched to a gene: 5. CDR1 is SGHRS, CDR2 YFSETQ, per germline. The CDR3 has 15 amino acids. The CDR3 reads CASSFSQGNTDTQYF. Written as DNA, the CDR3 is TGCGCCAGCAGCTTCTCACAGGGGAACACAGATACGCAGTATTTT.

The rearrangement uses TRBV15 and TRBJ1-5; D remains ambiguous. The V end lost 0 bases, the J end lost 9 bases, and 12 bases lay between the germline ends. This CDR3 has 14 amino acids. Looked up from germline, CDR1 is LNHNV and CDR2 is YYDKDF (reference sequence). The CDR3 nucleotides read TGTGCCACCAGCAGAGATCTTGGCACCAGGCCCCAGCATTTT. Protein sequence: CATSRDLGTRPQHF.

This clone was picked up one time. The V and J genes are TRBV5-1 and TRBJ1-1; TRBD1 is a possible D gene (5 bases). The length of the CDR3 is 14 residues. The V and J ends lost 3 bases and 5 bases respectively, with 14 bases between them. Germline V lookup: CDR1 SGHRS, CDR2 YFSETQ. CDR3 DNA: TGCGCCAGCAGCTCGGGGGGGTCTGAGACTGAAGCTTTCTTT. Translated: CASSSGGSETEAFF.

The chain joins TRBV2 to TRBJ2-4; a possible D gene is TRBD2 (6 bases). Germline V gene sequence: CDR1 SNHLY, CDR2 FYNNEI. V was shortened by 6 bases and J by 6 bases, with 39 bases between the two germline ends. CDR3 length: 22 residues. The CDR3 loop is CASRSQGGSNLGRLDLRNIQYF. CDR3 in DNA: TGTGCCAGCAGGTCTCAGGGAGGTTCTAATTTAGGGAGGTTGGATCTTAGAAACATTCAGTACTTC.

This chain joins TRBV5-1 and TRBJ2-4; tentative D call: TRBD1 (6 bases). Looked up from germline, CDR1 is SGHRS and CDR2 is YFSETQ. The V end lost 4 bases, the J end lost 8 bases, and 13 bases lay between the germline ends. The CDR3 has 13 residues. CDR3 DNA sequence: TGCGCCAGCAGCCCAGGGGATGGGGACATTCAGTACTTC. It translates to CASSPGDGDIQYF.

The chain joins TRBV6-5 to TRBJ2-1; no firm D call. Germline V CDR1 and CDR2: MNHEY, SVGAGI. V was cut by 0 bases and J by 6 bases, with 6 bases left in between. This CDR3 contains 13 residues. The CDR3 coding sequence is TGTGCCAGCAGTTACTCCCCGGGCAATGAGCAGTTCTTC. Translation gives CASSYSPGNEQFF.

CDR3 loop: CASSKDQGDEQFF. The CDR3 region has the DNA TGTGCCAGCAGCAAAGATCAGGGCGATGAGCAGTTCTTC. The rearrangement links TRBV21-1 to TRBJ2-1; the table assigns TRBD1, which was not confirmed against the DNA. TRBV21-1 is assigned pseudogene status. The CDR3 covers 13 residues.

This chain connects TRBV5-1 to TRBJ2-7; TRBD1 agrees at 9 bases. The CDR3 sequence is 16 residues long. The germline V gene has CDR1 SGHRS and CDR2 YFSETQ. J gave up 0 bases and V 4 bases, and 8 bases lay outside the gene matches. CDR3 DNA: TGCGCCAGCAGCCGCACGACAGGGGGGGGCTCCTACGAGCAGTACTTC. Amino acid sequence: CASSRTTGGGSYEQYF.

The genes are TRBV20-1 and TRBJ2-7; a weak D match, TRBD2 (6 bases). This CDR3 is 11 amino acids long. CDR1 DFQATT and CDR2 SNEGSKA come from the germline V gene (reference sequence). Between the trimmed V and J ends, which lost 5 bases and 8 bases, there was a span of 13 bases. The CDR3 DNA follows: TGCAGTGCTGGTCTAGCGTCGCAGCAGTACTTC. Translation: CSAGLASQQYF.

Only one count was recorded for this clone. This chain links TRBV14 with TRBJ2-1; D possibly corresponds to TRBD2 (6 bases). The CDR3 has 14 amino acids. Trimming cost V 4 bases and J 10 bases, with 17 bases left between them. From germline, CDR1 is SGHDN and CDR2 FVKESK. The CDR3: CASSPWDSAGEQFF. The CDR3, as DNA: TGTGCCAGCAGCCCTTGGGACTCGGCGGGGGAGCAGTTCTTC.

Of note for this clone: Other DNA sequences in the sample encode the same CDR3. The rearrangement uses TRBV18 and TRBJ1-3; D remains ambiguous. Trimming left V 0 bases short and J 0 bases short, with 12 bases between. Germline-derived CDR1 and CDR2 are KGHSH and LQKENI. CDR3 size: 17 residues. The CDR3 is CASSPPRAGSSGNTIYF. The CDR3 DNA follows: TGTGCCAGCTCACCACCGCGGGCAGGTAGCTCTGGAAACACCATATATTTT.

The table lists this clone with a few counts. The chain couples TRBV30 to TRBJ1-6; 9 bases are a match to TRBD1. V was clipped by 2 bases and J by 4 bases; unmatched bases: 3. The CDR3 is 15 amino acids. Germline V gives CDR1 GTSNPN, CDR2 SVGIG (reference sequence). The CDR3 region is CAWSTGTGYNSPLHF. For the CDR3, the DNA is TGTGCCTGGAGTACCGGGACAGGGTATAATTCACCCCTCCACTTT.

The chain links TRBV7-2 to TRBJ2-1, with TRBD2 matching over 13 bases. Trimming removed 2 bases from V and 10 bases from J; junction bases left unmatched: 8. The CDR3 is 16 residues long. Germline CDR1 reads SGHTA; CDR2 reads FQGNSA. The CDR3 is CASSLRTSGGVEEQFF. DNA of the CDR3: TGTGCCAGCAGCTTACGAACTAGCGGGGGGGTCGAGGAGCAGTTCTTC. The variable domain in full, with the rest retrieved from reference TRBV7-2 and TRBJ2-1, is GAGVSQSPSNKVTEKGKDVELRCDPISGHTALYWYRQSLGQGLEFLIYFQGNSAPDKSGLPSDRFSAERTGGSVSTLTIQRTQQEDSAVYLCASSLRTSGGVEEQFFGPGTRLTVL.

The chain carries TRBV6-1 and TRBJ2-7, with D perhaps matching TRBD1 (6 bases). The CDR3 has 14 residues. Germline loops: CDR1 MNHNS, CDR2 SASEGT. V lost 6 bases, J lost 6 bases, and 18 bases lay in between. The CDR3 spells CASSPRTDAVEQYF. CDR3 nucleotides: TGTGCCAGCAGCCCCAGGACAGATGCGGTCGAGCAGTACTTC.

The chain carries TRBV12-5 and TRBJ2-5; 11 nucleotides match TRBD2. This CDR3 comprises 14 residues. Germline V gene lookup returns CDR1 LGHNT and CDR2 FRNRAP. V trimming: 4 bases; J trimming: 3 bases; junction bases outside the gene matches: 1. This CDR3 is CASGSGLAEETQYF. The CDR3 nucleotides read TGTGCTAGTGGTTCGGGACTAGCGGAAGAGACCCAGTACTTC. Full variable domain (rest looked up from reference TRBV12-5 and TRBJ2-5): DARVTQTPRHKVTEMGQEVTMRCQPILGHNTVFWYRQTMMQGLELLAYFRNRAPLDDSGMPKDRFSAEMPDATLATLKIQPSEPRDSAVYFCASGSGLAEETQYFGPGTRLLVL.

The count of this clone is one. The rearrangement uses TRBV27 and TRBJ2-7, with D possibly matching TRBD1 (6 bases). CDR3 length equals 14 residues. V was trimmed by 6 bases and J by 1 base, leaving 13 bases between them. The V gene's germline CDR1 is MNHEY and CDR2 SMNVEV (reference sequence). The CDR3 reads CASRRSTGSYEQYF. DNA for the CDR3: TGTGCCAGCAGGAGATCTACAGGGTCCTACGAGCAGTACTTC.

This sequence joins TRBV5-1 and TRBJ2-5; 7 bases line up with TRBD1. The end of the DNA fits TRBJ2-7 better, so the J call may be wrong. The CDR3 runs to 14 residues. CDR1 is SGHRS and CDR2 is YFSETQ in the germline V gene. The CDR3 DNA is TGCGCCAGCAGCTTGGGACAGGGTGTTGGCGAGCAGTACTTC. This encodes CASSLGQGVGEQYF.

The genes are TRBV7-8 and TRBJ2-3; perhaps TRBD2 as D (5 bases). This CDR3 has 14 residues. V lost 7 bases to trimming and J lost 0 bases, with 11 bases between them. The germline V gene has CDR1 SGHVS and CDR2 FQNEAQ. CDR3 protein: CASTALASTDTQYF. The CDR3 region has the DNA TGTGCCAGCACGGCGTTAGCGAGCACAGATACGCAGTATTTT.

The V gene is TRBV10-1, the J gene TRBJ2-5; 14 nucleotides agree with TRBD2. CDR1 is WNHNN and CDR2 is SYGVQD in the germline V gene (reference sequence). V lost 4 bases and J lost 3; bases outside the gene matches: 1. The CDR3 contains 15 residues. CDR3 residues: CASSGLAGGKETQYF. In DNA, the CDR3 is TGCGCCAGCAGTGGACTAGCGGGAGGGAAAGAGACCCAGTACTTC.

This clone was seen only a few times. The rearrangement joins TRBV5-1 to TRBJ2-7; TRBD2 matches at 11 bases. Trimming removed 0 bases from V and 4 bases from J; junction bases left unmatched: 9. Germline loops: CDR1 SGHRS, CDR2 YFSETQ. This CDR3 region has 17 residues. CDR3 protein: CASSLAGLAGGLYEQYF. DNA of the CDR3: TGCGCCAGCAGCTTGGCCGGGCTAGCGGGGGGCCTATACGAGCAGTACTTC.

This clone was counted a single time. The rearrangement uses TRBV5-1 and TRBJ2-3; 11 bases align to TRBD1. Unmatched junction bases numbered 8, after V lost 0 bases and J lost 8 bases. The CDR3 has 16 residues. The V gene's germline CDR1 is SGHRS and CDR2 YFSETQ. Written as DNA, the CDR3 is TGCGCCAGCAGCTTGGTCGGGACAGGGGGGCTCGGTACGCAGTATTTT. This sequence encodes CASSLVGTGGLGTQYF.

The rearrangement links TRBV11-2 to TRBJ2-7, with TRBD1 identical over 9 bases. The CDR3 contains 15 residues. Germline CDR1 and CDR2: SGHAT and FQNNGV. V gave up 1 base and J gave up 7 bases; unmatched junction bases: 8. CDR3 residues: CASSLVGTGTGEQYF. CDR3 nucleotide sequence: TGTGCCAGCAGCTTAGTGGGGACAGGGACGGGAGAGCAGTACTTC.

This chain uses TRBV5-1 with TRBJ1-2; 10 bases align to TRBD1. The CDR3 contains 14 residues. V shed 4 bases, J shed 7 bases, and the junction held 7 bases outside the gene matches. Germline-derived CDR1 and CDR2 are SGHRS and YFSETQ. The CDR3 DNA sequence: TGCGCCAGCAGCATCAACCGGGACAGGGGTGGCTACACCTTC. Translated, it gives CASSINRDRGGYTF.

V usage is TRBV2 and J usage is TRBJ2-2; TRBD1 might be the D (6 bases). This CDR3 spans 14 amino acids. Germline CDR1 is SNHLY and CDR2 is FYNNEI. The V gene lost 8 bases and the J gene lost 0 bases, with 10 bases spanning the gap. Here the CDR3 reads CASRDTSNTGELFF. Written as DNA, the CDR3 is TGTGCCAGCCGGGACACTTCGAACACCGGGGAGCTGTTTTTT.

The chain is built from TRBV5-1 and TRBJ1-2; tentatively, D is TRBD1 (5 bases). The germline CDR1 and CDR2 sequences are SGHRS and YFSETQ. CDR3 length: 17 amino acids. The V gene lost 8 bases and the J gene lost 2 bases, with 25 bases spanning the gap. The CDR3 loop is CASYGVRVNTANYGYTF. CDR3 DNA: TGCGCCAGTTATGGGGTCAGGGTCAATACTGCAAACTATGGCTACACCTTC.

CDR3 residues: CASSTGTGGIYYNSPLHF. The CDR3, as DNA: TGTGCCAGCAGCACCGGGACGGGGGGGATCTACTATAATTCACCCCTCCACTTT. V is TRBV9 and J is TRBJ1-6, with a tentative D call TRBD1 (5 bases). The germline gives CDR1 SGDLS, CDR2 YYNGEE. The CDR3 contains 18 residues. The V gene lost 4 bases and the J gene lost 3 bases, with 20 bases spanning the gap.

The table lists this clone with a few counts. The chain carries TRBV2 and TRBJ2-2; maybe TRBD1 (6 bases). The CDR3 totals 13 residues. Germline values: CDR1 SNHLY, CDR2 FYNNEI. Trimming took off 7 bases at V and 4 bases at J, with 10 bases between the two ends. The CDR3 DNA follows: TGTGCCAGCAACAGGGCCCCCACCGGGGAGCTGTTTTTT. This translates into CASNRAPTGELFF. Drawing the rest from reference TRBV2 and TRBJ2-2, the complete variable domain is EPEVTQTPSHQVTQMGQEVILRCVPISNHLYFYWYRQILGQKVEFLVSFYNNEISEKSEIFDDQFSVERPDGSNFTLKIRSTKLEDSAMYFCASNRAPTGELFFGEGSRLTVL.

This clone has a single count. V and J are TRBV15 and TRBJ2-2; D is unclear. The germline CDR1 and CDR2 sequences are LNHNV and YYDKDF (reference sequence). Trimming stripped 4 bases from V and 2 bases from J, with 8 bases between. The CDR3 sequence is 14 residues long. CDR3 sequence reads: CATSNGLNTGELFF. The DNA for the CDR3 is TGTGCCACCAGCAATGGGCTTAACACCGGGGAGCTGTTTTTT.

This rearrangement joins TRBV2 to TRBJ1-1; 9 bases align to TRBD1. This CDR3 region has 23 residues. V shed 4 bases, J shed 1 base, and the junction held 28 bases outside the gene matches. Per the germline V gene, CDR1 is SNHLY and CDR2 is FYNNEI. CDR3 sequence reads: CASSVWIWDRATADLYPNTEAFF. The CDR3, as DNA: TGTGCCAGCAGTGTTTGGATCTGGGACAGGGCCACCGCAGATCTATACCCGAACACTGAAGCTTTCTTT.